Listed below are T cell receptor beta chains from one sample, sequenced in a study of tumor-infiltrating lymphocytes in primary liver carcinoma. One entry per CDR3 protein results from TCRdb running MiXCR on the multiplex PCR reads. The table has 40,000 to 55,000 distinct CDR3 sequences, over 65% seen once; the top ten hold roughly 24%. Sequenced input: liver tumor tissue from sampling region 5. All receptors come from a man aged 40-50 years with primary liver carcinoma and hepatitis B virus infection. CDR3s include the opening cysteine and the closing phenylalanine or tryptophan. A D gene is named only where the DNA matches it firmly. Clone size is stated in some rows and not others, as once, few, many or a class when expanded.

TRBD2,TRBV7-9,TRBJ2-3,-,TGTGCCAGCAGCCCAATGGCAGCGGGAGATGATATGCGGTATTTT,CASSPMAAGDDMRYF
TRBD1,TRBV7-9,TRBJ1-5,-,TGTGCTAGGAGCCCCGGACAGGGAGATAGCAATCAGCCCCAGCATTTT,CARSPGQGDSNQPQHF
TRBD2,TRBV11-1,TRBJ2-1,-,TGTGCCAGCAGCGCGGGAGGGCCTAATGAGCACTTCTTT,CASSAGGPNEHFF
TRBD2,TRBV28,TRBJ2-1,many,TGTGCCAGCAGTTTCGGGCGGGAGGGCGATGAGCAGTTCTTC,CASSFGREGDEQFF
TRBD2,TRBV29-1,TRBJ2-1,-,TGCAGCGAGGGGACTAGCGGGTCCAATGAGCAGTTCTTC,CSEGTSGSNEQFF
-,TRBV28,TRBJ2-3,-,TGTGCCAGCAGGTCCACTGGGGCTTCCCAGCCCCAGTATTTT,CASRSTGASQPQYF
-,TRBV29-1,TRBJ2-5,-,TGCAGCGTTGGGAGGGCAGGACCTCCGAGGGAGACCCAGTACTTC,CSVGRAGPPRETQYF
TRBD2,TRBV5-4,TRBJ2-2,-,TGCGCCAGCAGCTCGACTAGCGCGAACACCGAGGAGCCGTTTTTT,CASSSTSANTEEPFF
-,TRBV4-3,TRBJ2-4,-,TGCGTCAGCAGCCGAGATGGCCTGGCGAACATCAAGTACTTC,CVSSRDGLANIKYF
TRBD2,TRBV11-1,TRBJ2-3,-,TGTGTCATCTGCTTAGCTGGGACTAGCGGGTCCACAGATACGCAGTATTTT,CVICLAGTSGSTDTQYF
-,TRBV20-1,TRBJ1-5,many,TGCAGTGCTAGAGATGGTGGGGGTCAGCCCCAGCATTTT,CSARDGGGQPQHF
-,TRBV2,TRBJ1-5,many,TGTGCCAGCAGTCCAGGGGAGAATCAGCCCCAGCATTTT,CASSPGENQPQHF
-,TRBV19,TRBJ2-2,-,TGTACAAGTAGGCCCGTCGGGGGCACCGGGGAGCTGTTTTTT,CTSRPVGGTGELFF
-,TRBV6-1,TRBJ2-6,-,TGTGCCAAAAGTGAACAGGGAAGGGCCAACGTCCTGACTTTC,CAKSEQGRANVLTF
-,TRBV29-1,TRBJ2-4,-,TGCAGCGTTGGGGCTTCAAACAATCAGTACTTC,CSVGASNNQYF
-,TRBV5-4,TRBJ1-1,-,TGTGTCAGCAGCTCGGGTGTGGGGAACACTGAAGCTTTCTTT,CVSSSGVGNTEAFF
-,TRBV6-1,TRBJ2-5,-,TGTACCATCAGAGTAAGGGGTGCAGAGACCCAGTACTTC,CTIRVRGAETQYF
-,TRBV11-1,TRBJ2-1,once,TGTGCCAGTAGCACCCGGGTGGCGGACTCCTACGATGAGCAGTTCTTC,CASSTRVADSYDEQFF
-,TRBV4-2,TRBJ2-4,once,TGTGCCAGCAGCCAGTATCATCAGGGATTGGGAGCCAAAAACATTCAGTACTTC,CASSQYHQGLGAKNIQYF
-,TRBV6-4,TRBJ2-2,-,TGTGCCAGCAATGCGGAAGGGGCAAGGGACCTGTTTTTT,CASNAEGARDLFF
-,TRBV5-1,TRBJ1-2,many,TGCGCCAGCAGAGGGGACCTAGCTAACTATGGCTACACCTTC,CASRGDLANYGYTF
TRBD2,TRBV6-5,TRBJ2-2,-,TGTGCCAATACTTTAGCGGGTTCTACGGGGGAGCTGTTTTTT,CANTLAGSTGELFF
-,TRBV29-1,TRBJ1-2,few,TGCATCGTTGAAGCGGAAAAATGGGTGGATGGCTACACCTTC,CIVEAEKWVDGYTF
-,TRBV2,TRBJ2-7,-,TGTACCAGCAGCAAAGTAAGGGCCTCGGACGAGCTGTACTTC,CTSSKVRASDELYF
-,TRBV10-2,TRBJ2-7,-,TGCGCCAGCGGGGGGGCCCTAACCTACGAGCAGTACTTC,CASGGALTYEQYF
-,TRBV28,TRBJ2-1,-,TGTGCCAGCAGTTCCCTGGGCCGTAATGAGCAGTTCTTC,CASSSLGRNEQFF
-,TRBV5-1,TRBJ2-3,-,TGCACCAGCAGCTTGAACGGCAGGGGAAGCACAGCTACGCAGTATTTT,CTSSLNGRGSTATQYF
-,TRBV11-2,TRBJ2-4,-,TGTGCCAGTGACACTTCGGCGGTAGCCAAAAACATTCAGTACTTC,CASDTSAVAKNIQYF
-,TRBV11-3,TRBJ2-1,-,TGCGCCAGTACCTTAAGACAGAGCTCCTACAATGAGCAGTTCTTC,CASTLRQSSYNEQFF
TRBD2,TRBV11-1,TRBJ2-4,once,TGTGTCAGCAGCTTTCCCGGGACTAGTGGGACCAAATACATCCAGTACTTC,CVSSFPGTSGTKYIQYF
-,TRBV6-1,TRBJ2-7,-,TGTGCCAGCAATACGGATAAGTCACCAATTCTACGCGAGCAGTACTTC,CASNTDKSPILREQYF
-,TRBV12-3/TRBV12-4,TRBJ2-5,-,TGCACCAGCAGCCGAAGCGGGACAGAGACCCAGTATTTC,CTSSRSGTETQYF
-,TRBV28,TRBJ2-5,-,TGTGCCAACAGCCCTGAGGTATACCAAGAGACCCAGTACTTC,CANSPEVYQETQYF
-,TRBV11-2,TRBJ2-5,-,TGTGCCAGCAGCCCCGGGCTAGTCCCAGAGACCCAGTACTTC,CASSPGLVPETQYF
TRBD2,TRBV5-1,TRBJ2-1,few,TGCGCCAACAGCCCTTCCAGCGGGAGGAGCTATGAGCAGTTCTTC,CANSPSSGRSYEQFF
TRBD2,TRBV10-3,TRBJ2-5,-,TGTGCCATCCGAGGGACTAAAGAAGCGACCCAGTACTTC,CAIRGTKEATQYF
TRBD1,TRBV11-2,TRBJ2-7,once,TGTGCCAGCAGCTTACGATGGACAGGGGAAAACGAGCGATGCTTC,CASSLRWTGENERCF
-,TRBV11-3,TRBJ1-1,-,TGTGCCAGAAGCTTAGCAGTTAACACTAAAGCTATCTTT,CARSLAVNTKAIF
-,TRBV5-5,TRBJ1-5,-,TGTGCCAACAGCAGCGGGGGAGCAGGTCAGTCCCAGCATTTT,CANSSGGAGQSQHF
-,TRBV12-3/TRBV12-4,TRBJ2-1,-,TGTGCCAGCAGTGGGCCCCGGCGGACTCCTCCGGATGAGCAGTTATTC,CASSGPRRTPPDEQLF
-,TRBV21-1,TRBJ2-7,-,TGTGCCAGCAGCACCCTGAAAGAGGACAGGGTAGGCGACGAGCAGTATTTC,CASSTLKEDRVGDEQYF
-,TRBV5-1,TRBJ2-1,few,TGCGCCAGCAGCTCTGCAGGAGTCTACGATGAGCAGTTCTTC,CASSSAGVYDEQFF
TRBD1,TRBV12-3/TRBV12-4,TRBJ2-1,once,TGTCCCAGCAGGGGGTCGGGACATCCATACAATGAGCAGTTCTTC,CPSRGSGHPYNEQFF
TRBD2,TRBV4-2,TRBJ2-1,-,TGTGTCAGCATCCTCCTAGCGGGTAGCCACAATGAGCAGTTCTTC,CVSILLAGSHNEQFF
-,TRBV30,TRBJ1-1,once,TGTGCCTGGAGTGTCTCAGGCTCGGTGACTGAATCTTTCTTT,CAWSVSGSVTESFF
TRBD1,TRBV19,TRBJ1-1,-,TGTGCCAGTCAGGGGGCCGCTTTGAATGAAGTTTCCTTT,CASQGAALNEVSF
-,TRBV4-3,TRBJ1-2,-,TGCGCCAGCAGCCGAGAAGAGGGGGGCAGAGGCTACACCTTC,CASSREEGGRGYTF
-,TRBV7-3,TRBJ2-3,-,TGTGCCAGCAGCATAACGGGAGGCACAGATACGCAGTATTTT,CASSITGGTDTQYF
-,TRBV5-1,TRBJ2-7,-,TGCGCCGGCAGCCTCCTAGGGAGCTCCTACGAGCAGTACTTC,CAGSLLGSSYEQYF
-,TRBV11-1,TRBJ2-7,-,TGTGTCAGCAGACTGCGCGTCGGGGCGTCCCTGGGGGAGCAGTACTTC,CVSRLRVGASLGEQYF
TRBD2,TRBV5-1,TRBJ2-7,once,TGCGCAAGCAGCTTCAGGACTAGCGTAACTGGGGGATGCTACGAGCAGTACTTC,CASSFRTSVTGGCYEQYF
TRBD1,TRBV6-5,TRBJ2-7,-,TGTGTCAGCAGTCCTGGGACAGGACGCTACGAACAGTACTTC,CVSSPGTGRYEQYF
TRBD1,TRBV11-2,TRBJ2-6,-,TGTGCCAGCAGCATGGGGGGGGACAGGGGCATTTCCCTCACTGGGGCCAACGTCCTGATTTTC,CASSMGGDRGISLTGANVLIF
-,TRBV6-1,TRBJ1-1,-,TGTGCCAGCAGTGAAGTCAGGGTCACTGAGGCTTTCTTT,CASSEVRVTEAFF
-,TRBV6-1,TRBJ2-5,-,TGTGCCAACAGTGAAGGGTGGAGTGGCCGCCCGAAAGGACAAGAGACCCAGTGCTTC,CANSEGWSGRPKGQETQCF
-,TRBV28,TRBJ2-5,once,TGTGCCAGCAGTTTCCTCAGCCCAGGGGAAGAGACCCAGTACTTC,CASSFLSPGEETQYF